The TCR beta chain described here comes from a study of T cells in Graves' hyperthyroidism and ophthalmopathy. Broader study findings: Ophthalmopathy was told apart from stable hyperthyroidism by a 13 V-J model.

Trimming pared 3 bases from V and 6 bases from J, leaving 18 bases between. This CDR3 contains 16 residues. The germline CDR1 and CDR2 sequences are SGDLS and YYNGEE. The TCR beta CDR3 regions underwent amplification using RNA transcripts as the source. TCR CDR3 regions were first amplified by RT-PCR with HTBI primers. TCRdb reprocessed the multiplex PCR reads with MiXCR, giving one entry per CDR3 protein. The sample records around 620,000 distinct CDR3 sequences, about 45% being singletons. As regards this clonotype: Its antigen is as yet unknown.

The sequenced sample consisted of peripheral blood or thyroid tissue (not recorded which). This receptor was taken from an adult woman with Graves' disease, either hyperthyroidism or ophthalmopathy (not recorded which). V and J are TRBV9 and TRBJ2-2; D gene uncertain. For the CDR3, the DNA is TGTGCCAGCAGCGATAGCCCCCGGGCAATGGCCGGGGAGCTGTTTTTT. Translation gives CASSDSPRAMAGELFF.